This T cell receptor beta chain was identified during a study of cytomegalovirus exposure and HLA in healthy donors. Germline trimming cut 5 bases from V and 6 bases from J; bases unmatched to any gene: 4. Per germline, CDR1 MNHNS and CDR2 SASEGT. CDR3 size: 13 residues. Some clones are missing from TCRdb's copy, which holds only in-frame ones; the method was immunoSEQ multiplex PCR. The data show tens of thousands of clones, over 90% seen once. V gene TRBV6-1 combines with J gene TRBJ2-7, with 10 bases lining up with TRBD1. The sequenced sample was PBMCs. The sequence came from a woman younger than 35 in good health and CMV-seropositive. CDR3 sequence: CASSQDRGFEQYF. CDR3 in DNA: TGTGCCAGCAGTCAGGACAGGGGGTTCGAGCAGTACTTC.